This passage covers 26 T cell receptor beta chains from one sample sequenced in a study of early T cells in non-severe SARS-CoV-2 infection. TCRdb redid the calling of the 5' RACE reads with MiXCR, one entry per CDR3 protein. The sample includes 32,000 or so distinct CDR3 sequences, under 6% of them seen just once. The material sequenced was whole blood. These receptors all stem from an adult who was a healthcare worker with PCR-confirmed SARS-CoV-2 infection or an uninfected control (not recorded which).

J is TRBJ1-1 and V is TRBV18; D gene ambiguous. The CDR3 is 16 amino acids. Per the germline V gene, CDR1 is KGHSH and CDR2 is LQKENI. The germline V and J ends were trimmed by 3 bases and 1 base, with 15 bases remaining between them. CDR3 DNA sequence: TGTGCCAGCTCACCGCCTCAGCGTGCAGAGAACACTGAAGCTTTCTTT. As protein: CASSPPQRAENTEAFF.

Ten or more counts support this clonotype. The chain's CDR3 is CASSAGTSGGATDTQYF. Written as DNA, the CDR3 is TGTGCCAGCAGCGCCGGGACTAGCGGGGGGGCAACAGATACGCAGTATTTT. V gene TRBV9 combines with J gene TRBJ2-3; 16 nucleotides agree with TRBD2. CDR3 length: 17 residues. J was trimmed by 3 bases and V by 3 bases; bases with no gene match: 4. The germline gives CDR1 SGDLS, CDR2 YYNGEE.

The gene calls are TRBV3-1 and TRBJ2-5; D gene uncertain. This CDR3 is 12 amino acids long. V dropped 1 base and J dropped 4 bases, with 4 bases sitting between them. Looked up from germline, CDR1 is LGHDT and CDR2 is YNNKEL (reference sequence). The CDR3 spells CASSQARETQYF. Here the CDR3 DNA reads TGTGCCAGCAGCCAAGCTAGAGAGACCCAGTACTTC.

There are a few counts of this clonotype. The CDR3 DNA reads as TGTGCCAGTGGGGGACAGGGAAGTTACAATGAGCAGTTCTTC. Protein sequence: CASGGQGSYNEQFF. The rearrangement uses TRBV19 and TRBJ2-1, with 9 positions matching TRBD1. The germline V gene encodes CDR1 LNHDA and CDR2 SQIVND (reference sequence). Trimming removed 8 bases from V and 4 bases from J; junction bases left unmatched: 6. CDR3 size: 14 residues.

There are a few counts of this clonotype. CDR3 amino acids: CASSRVGGHYEQYF. CDR3 DNA: TGTGCCAGCAGTCGGGTGGGGGGACATTACGAGCAGTACTTC. The chain is built from TRBV27 and TRBJ2-7; D may correspond to TRBD1 or TRBD2 (6 bases each). CDR3 length: 14 amino acids. Germline V gene sequence: CDR1 MNHEY, CDR2 SMNVEV (reference sequence). Trimming stripped 5 bases from V and 4 bases from J, with 15 bases between.

The table lists this clonotype with a few counts. In nucleotides, the CDR3 is TGTGCCAGCAGTCTCCTCGGACTAGCTGGGACCCAGTACTTC. This gives the protein CASSLLGLAGTQYF. This chain connects TRBV27 to TRBJ2-5; 8 bases fit TRBD2. The J segment lost 7 bases and the V segment lost 5 bases, leaving 9 bases of the junction unmatched. Germline V gives CDR1 MNHEY, CDR2 SMNVEV (reference sequence). CDR3 length equals 14 residues.

The chain employs TRBV14 and TRBJ1-3; no definite D call. The CDR3 consists of 19 residues. V was clipped by 0 bases and J by 4 bases, with 22 bases between them. Germline V gene lookup returns CDR1 SGHDN and CDR2 FVKESK. CDR3 protein: CASSQDFLSGQRRGNTIYF. The CDR3 nucleotides read TGTGCCAGCAGCCAAGATTTTTTAAGCGGGCAACGGCGAGGAAACACCATATATTTT.

Only a few counts were recorded for this clonotype. The chain has TRBV20-1 and TRBJ1-3; possibly TRBD1 for D (5 bases). CDR1 is DFQATT, CDR2 SNEGSKA, per germline (reference sequence). The V end lost 1 base, the J end lost 1 base, and 14 bases lay between the germline ends. This CDR3 is 16 amino acids long. CDR3 in amino acids: CSARGGRYESGNTIYF. The CDR3 nucleotides are TGCAGTGCTAGAGGGGGACGTTATGAATCTGGAAACACCATATATTTT.

There are many counts of this clonotype. V gene TRBV20-1 combines with J gene TRBJ2-3, with D perhaps being TRBD1 or TRBD2 (5 bases each). V gave up 3 bases and J gave up 0 bases, with 19 bases separating them. This CDR3 is 17 amino acids long. The germline V gene has CDR1 DFQATT and CDR2 SNEGSKA (reference sequence). CDR3 DNA sequence: TGCAGTGCTAGTGGCTTCCTCTCGGGACCCAGCACAGATACGCAGTATTTT. It translates to CSASGFLSGPSTDTQYF.

A few counts support this clonotype. The chain uses TRBV12-3 or TRBV12-4 and TRBJ2-1, with TRBD2 matching over 8 bases. This CDR3 has 15 residues. The trim removed 2 bases at V and 5 bases at J, leaving 5 bases unmatched. The CDR3 sequence: CASSLPGGGNNEQFF. CDR3 sequence (DNA): TGTGCCAGCAGTTTACCGGGGGGGGGAAACAATGAGCAGTTCTTC.

The table lists this clonotype with a few counts. V and J are TRBV20-1 and TRBJ1-3; D is uncertain. Germline V gene sequence: CDR1 DFQATT, CDR2 SNEGSKA (reference sequence). Trimming removed 0 bases at V and 6 bases at J, with 9 bases between. The CDR3 spans 13 residues. CDR3: CSAREIVENTIYF. The CDR3 nucleotides read TGCAGTGCTAGAGAAATAGTGGAAAACACCATATATTTT.

There are a few counts of this clonotype. This rearrangement joins TRBV19 to TRBJ2-1; D may be TRBD2 (5 bases). The CDR3 spans 14 residues. The V gene lost 6 bases and the J gene lost 8 bases, with 17 bases spanning the gap. CDR1 and CDR2 from the germline V gene are LNHDA and SQIVND (reference sequence). CDR3 DNA: TGTGCCAGTAGGCCCCTGGCAGGTAGCGATGAGCAGTTCTTC. This translates into CASRPLAGSDEQFF.

Many counts were recorded for this clonotype. The V and J genes are TRBV14 and TRBJ1-3; D is undetermined. The germline V and J ends were trimmed by 1 base and 9 bases, with 10 bases remaining between them. The CDR3 totals 13 residues. The germline CDR1 and CDR2 sequences are SGHDN and FVKESK. The CDR3 DNA reads TGTGCCAGCAGCCAAGGAGGGTTTCGCACCATATATTTT. Its translation: CASSQGGFRTIYF.

The V call is TRBV5-6, the J call TRBJ1-4; D might be TRBD1 (5 bases). Germline V gene data show CDR1 as SGHDT and CDR2 as YYEEEE. The CDR3 consists of 15 residues. V lost 4 bases and J lost 0, with 10 bases in between. DNA of the CDR3: TGTGCCAGCAGCACTCAGACAGCAACTAATGAAAAACTGTTTTTT. Its protein is CASSTQTATNEKLFF.

The genes are TRBV29-1 and TRBJ1-3; no clear D. Germline CDR1 is SQVTM and CDR2 is ANQGSEA. Trimming took 2 bases from V and 11 from J, leaving 7 bases between them. This CDR3 spans 10 amino acids. The CDR3 coding sequence is TGCAGCGTTGAACTGGATTCCATATATTTT. Amino acid sequence: CSVELDSIYF.

This clonotype was observed at least ten times. The chain employs TRBV9 and TRBJ2-5, with a possible D match to TRBD1 (5 bases). The V and J ends lost 2 bases and 3 bases respectively, with 14 bases between them. Germline loops: CDR1 SGDLS, CDR2 YYNGEE. This CDR3 comprises 15 residues. CDR3 sequence: CASSVQGSSEETQYF. The CDR3 DNA follows: TGTGCCAGCAGCGTTCAGGGATCATCGGAAGAGACCCAGTACTTC. Complete variable domain (other parts from reference TRBV9 and TRBJ2-5): DSGVTQTPKHLITATGQRVTLRCSPRSGDLSVYWYQQSLDQGLQFLIQYYNGEERAKGNILERFSAQQFPDLHSELNLSSLELGDSALYFCASSVQGSSEETQYFGPGTRLLVL.

At least ten counts were recorded for this clonotype. The chain recombines TRBV20-1 with TRBJ2-1; 10 bases line up with TRBD2. The CDR3 is 15 residues long. V lost 6 bases, J lost 4 bases, and 9 bases stayed unmatched. Germline V CDR1 and CDR2: DFQATT, SNEGSKA (reference sequence). CDR3 sequence: CSAHPLAGAYNEQFF. CDR3 bases: TGCAGTGCGCATCCCCTAGCGGGGGCGTACAATGAGCAGTTCTTC.

This clonotype was picked up one time. The chain carries TRBV7-6 and TRBJ2-2; D gene ambiguous. The germline gives CDR1 SGHVS, CDR2 FNYEAQ. Trimming cost V 5 bases and J 1 base, with 17 bases left between them. The length of the CDR3 is 17 residues. CDR3 bases: TGTGCCAGCAGCCAATCCGGGCAAAGGCTGAACACCGGGGAGCTGTTTTTT. It yields the protein CASSQSGQRLNTGELFF.

This clonotype was seen ten or more times. V and J are TRBV11-1 and TRBJ1-5, with unresolved D. The CDR3 consists of 15 residues. Germline values: CDR1 SGHAT, CDR2 FQDESV (reference sequence). Between the trimmed V and J ends, which lost 1 base and 5 bases, there was a span of 12 bases. CDR3 loop: CASSLGPGRHQPQHF. The CDR3 bases are TGTGCCAGCAGCTTAGGACCGGGAAGGCATCAGCCCCAGCATTTT.

This clonotype was picked up many times. The J gene is TRBJ1-6, the V gene TRBV2; unclear D gene. Germline CDR1 reads SNHLY; CDR2 reads FYNNEI. With 7 bases removed from V and 8 bases from J, the gap between germline ends came to 12 bases. The CDR3 extends over 13 amino acids. The CDR3: CASKSFLDSPLHF. In DNA form, the CDR3 reads TGTGCCAGCAAAAGTTTTCTCGATTCACCCCTCCACTTT.

Only a few counts were recorded for this clonotype. The V and J genes are TRBV5-6 and TRBJ2-5; D is perhaps TRBD1 or TRBD2 (5 bases each). V shed 1 base and J shed 5 bases, with 15 bases lying between them. The CDR3 spans 15 residues. Per germline, CDR1 SGHDT and CDR2 YYEEEE. In nucleotides, the CDR3 is TGTGCCAGCAGCTTGTGGGACGAGGTATTCGAGACCCAGTACTTC. This translates into CASSLWDEVFETQYF.

The chain uses TRBV6-5 and TRBJ1-1; perhaps TRBD1 as D (6 bases). Germline CDR1 and CDR2: MNHEY and SVGAGI. CDR3 length: 12 residues. Trimming removed 6 bases from V and 5 bases from J, with 10 bases in between. CDR3 amino acids: CASRQGGTEAFF. The CDR3 DNA reads TGTGCCAGCAGACAGGGAGGGACTGAAGCTTTCTTT.

This clonotype was seen repeatedly, ten times or more. This chain links TRBV12-3 or TRBV12-4 with TRBJ1-5; TRBD1 might be the D (6 bases). The CDR3 sequence is 16 residues long. V was clipped by 1 base and J by 1 base, with 11 bases between them. Here the CDR3 reads CASSLEGGGSNQPQHF. The CDR3 coding sequence is TGTGCCAGCAGTTTAGAGGGGGGAGGGAGCAATCAGCCCCAGCATTTT.

This clonotype was seen ten or more times. This chain joins TRBV28 and TRBJ2-3; 8 nucleotides match TRBD1. The germline V gene has CDR1 MDHEN and CDR2 SYDVKM. V trimming: 5 bases; J trimming: 6 bases; junction bases outside the gene matches: 10. This CDR3 is built from 15 residues. This CDR3 reads CASSTTGTGRDTQYF. The CDR3 region has the DNA TGTGCCAGCAGTACCACCGGGACAGGACGGGATACGCAGTATTTT. The full variable domain, rest sourced from reference TRBV28 and TRBJ2-3, is DVKVTQSSRYLVKRTGEKVFLECVQDMDHENMFWYRQDPGLGLRLIYFSYDVKMKEKGDIPEGYSVSREKKERFSLILESASTNQTSMYLCASSTTGTGRDTQYFGPGTRLTVL.

This clonotype was detected ten times or more. This chain connects TRBV25-1 to TRBJ2-5; possible D gene TRBD1, 6 bases. V was trimmed by 5 bases and J by 4 bases, leaving 8 bases between them. The CDR3 loop spans 12 amino acids. The germline V gene encodes CDR1 MGHDK and CDR2 SYGVNS. The CDR3 bases are TGTGCCAGCAGTCGCAGGGGAGAGACCCAGTACTTC. This translates into CASSRRGETQYF.

There are many counts of this clonotype. The J gene is TRBJ2-3, the V gene TRBV29-1; no definite D call. With 4 bases removed from V and 6 bases from J, the gap between germline ends came to 14 bases. Germline V gene lookup returns CDR1 SQVTM and CDR2 ANQGSEA. The CDR3 covers 13 residues. The CDR3 nucleotides are TGCAGCGTTGGAGGCCGGCTGGGGGATACGCAGTATTTT. It is translated as CSVGGRLGDTQYF.